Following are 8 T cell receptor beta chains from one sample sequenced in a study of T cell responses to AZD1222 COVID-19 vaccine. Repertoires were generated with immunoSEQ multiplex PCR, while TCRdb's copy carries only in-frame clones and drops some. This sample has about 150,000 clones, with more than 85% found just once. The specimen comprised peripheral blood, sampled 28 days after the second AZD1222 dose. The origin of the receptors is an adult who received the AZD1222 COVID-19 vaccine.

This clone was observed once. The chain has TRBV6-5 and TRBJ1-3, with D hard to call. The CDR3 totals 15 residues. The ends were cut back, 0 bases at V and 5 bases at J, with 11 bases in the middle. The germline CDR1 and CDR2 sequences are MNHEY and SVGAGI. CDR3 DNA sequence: TGTGCCAGCAGTTACTCACTGGGGAGGAGAAACACCATATATTTT. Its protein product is CASSYSLGRRNTIYF.

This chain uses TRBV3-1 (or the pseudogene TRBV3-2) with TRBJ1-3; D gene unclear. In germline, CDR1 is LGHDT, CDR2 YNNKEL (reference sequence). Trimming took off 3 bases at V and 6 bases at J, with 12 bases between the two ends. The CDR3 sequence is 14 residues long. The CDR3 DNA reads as TGTGCCAGCAGCCATTATTACCTGGCAAACACCATATATTTT. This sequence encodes CASSHYYLANTIYF.

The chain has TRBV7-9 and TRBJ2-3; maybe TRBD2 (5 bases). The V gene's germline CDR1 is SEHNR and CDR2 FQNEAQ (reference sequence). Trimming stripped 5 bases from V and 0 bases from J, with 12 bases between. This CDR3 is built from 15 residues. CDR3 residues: CASSRRRTSTDTQYF. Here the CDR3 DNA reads TGTGCCAGCAGCCGCCGGCGGACTAGCACAGATACGCAGTATTTT.

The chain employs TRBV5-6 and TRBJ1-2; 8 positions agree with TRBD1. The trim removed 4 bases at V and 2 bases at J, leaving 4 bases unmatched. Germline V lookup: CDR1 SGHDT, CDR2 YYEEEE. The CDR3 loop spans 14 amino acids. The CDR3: CASSARTGNYGYTF. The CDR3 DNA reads TGTGCCAGCAGCGCTAGGACAGGGAACTATGGCTACACCTTC.

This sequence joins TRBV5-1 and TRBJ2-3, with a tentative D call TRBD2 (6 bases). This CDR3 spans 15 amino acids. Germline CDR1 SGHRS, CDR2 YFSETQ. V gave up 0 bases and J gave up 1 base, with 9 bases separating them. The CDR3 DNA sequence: TGCGCCAGCAGCTTGGTGGCTAGCGGCACAGATACGCAGTATTTT. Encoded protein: CASSLVASGTDTQYF.

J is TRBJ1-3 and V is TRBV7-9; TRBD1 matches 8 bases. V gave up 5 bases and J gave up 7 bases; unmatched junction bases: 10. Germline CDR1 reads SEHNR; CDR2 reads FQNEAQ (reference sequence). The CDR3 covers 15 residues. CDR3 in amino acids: CASSGPDRDINTIYF. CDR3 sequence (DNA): TGTGCCAGCAGCGGACCGGACAGGGATATTAACACCATATATTTT.

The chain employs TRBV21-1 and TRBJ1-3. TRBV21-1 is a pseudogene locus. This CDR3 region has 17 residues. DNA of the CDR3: TGTGCCAGCAGCACCGGGCCCACGAGGGGCTCTGGAAACACCATATATTTT. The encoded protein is CASSTGPTRGSGNTIYF.

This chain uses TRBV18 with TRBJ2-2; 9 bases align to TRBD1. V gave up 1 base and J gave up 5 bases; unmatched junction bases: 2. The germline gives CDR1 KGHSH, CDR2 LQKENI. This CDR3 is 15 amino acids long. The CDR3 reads CASSPLGQGTGELFF. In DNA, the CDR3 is TGTGCCAGCTCACCACTGGGACAGGGTACCGGGGAGCTGTTTTTT.